What follows describes a single T cell receptor (beta chain). It lacks a known antigen. Nothing much larger sits one base from this clone, and base qualities are not available. Peripheral blood CD8+ and CD4+ T cells from healthy donors, Susac syndrome patients and multiple sclerosis patients were profiled using high-throughput TCR beta sequencing. The Susac syndrome patients fulfilled recently defined diagnostic criteria for definite or probable disease. Bulk CD8+ and CD4+ T cells were purified by magnetic negative isolation, while CD8+ TEMRA cells were enriched using FACS. Blood was drawn into EDTA tubes, processed within 24 hours, and PBMCs were isolated by density gradient centrifugation. PBMCs intended for TCR sequencing were cryopreserved in liquid nitrogen and thawed later in a water bath at 37 degrees C. The sorted or isolated CD4+, CD8+ and CD8+ TEMRA cells reached a purity of at least 90%.

The data stem from a study of CD8 T cells in Susac syndrome (dated by TCRdb to the late 2010s). Some background on the complete study: Of the Susac syndrome patients who were sequenced, eight or nine were in clinical remission while more than five had clinically active disease. At the time of blood withdrawal, Susac syndrome patients were either therapy-naive, taking corticosteroids (with some also receiving IVIg), or on IVIg alone. Repertoire sequencing was used to test whether CD8+ T cell activation and differentiation in Susac syndrome was antigen driven. CD8+ T cell repertoire clonality was compared between more than ten healthy donors, some 14 Susac syndrome patients and some 15 multiple sclerosis patients. Results and caveats for the whole study, not just this receptor: Looking at Susac-specific public clones, the researchers identified some 15 in the total CD8+ repertoire and five in the CD8+ TEMRA repertoire. The number of individuals in the TCR sequencing and HLA analysis was acknowledged as relatively small. Susac syndrome CD8+ repertoires showed clonal expansion, highest in CD8+ TEMRA cells and greater in clinically active than remitting patients.

RNA was extracted using the RNeasy kit, and about 0.5 to 1 microgram was reverse transcribed with random hexamers. The immunoSEQ multiplex PCR assay, covering 54 Vbeta and 13 Jbeta segments, was used to amplify TCR beta CDR3 regions. To correct PCR amplification bias, a synthetic template baseline was used for both primer optimization and computational correction. Per the original workflow: Reads were annotated to V, D and J genes according to IMGT and were analyzed with immunoSEQ Analyzer, with only productive sequences retained. Clonality was calculated as one minus the Shannon entropy normalized by log2 of the number of productive unique sequences. For each patient and control, public and private clones were evaluated within the 100 most prevalent clones. Clones were defined as Susac-specific when absent from the healthy and MS cohorts, from some 1,100 published viral clones and from other ImmuneACCESS disease sequences. Through fastp at Q25 and MiXCR, TCRdb rebuilt clones from the public reads, retaining in-frame beta chains. Under each unique CDR3 protein, matching rows form one entry showing the most common genes and DNA. TCRdb, rather than the study authors, made the V and J calls. In all, the sample holds under 90,000 distinct CDR3 sequences, and around 95% of those were seen once. The top ten clonotypes cover roughly 0.5% of the sample.

From the cysteine up to the phenylalanine, the CDR3 has a length of 12 residues. Only the CDR3 part of the read is kept: 36 bases, read in frame from the first base. CDR1 and CDR2 are read off the germline V gene (reference sequence) as GTSNPN and SVGIG. A distance of 3 bases separates the germline ends of V and J, which lose 0 bases and 4 bases respectively. Sequences were obtained from CD8+ T cells from PBMCs. This sequence originates from a human donor with Susac syndrome. Recombination linked TRBV30 to TRBJ2-2; the D gene lacks a confident call. The CDR3 protein is CAWSVITGELFF. The nucleotides are TGTGCCTGGAGTGTAATCACCGGGGAGCTGTTTTTT. Reference TRBV30 and TRBJ2-2 proteins supply the regions before and after the CDR3; the full variable domain is: SQTIHQWPATLVQPVGSPLSLECTVEGTSNPNLYWYRQAAGRGLQLLFYSVGIGQISSEVPQNLSASRPQDRQFILSSKKLLLSDSGFYLCAWSVITGELFFGEGSRLTVL.